The clone carrying this TCR beta chain occurred once. The target antigen is unknown. The data were obtained in a study of Ad26.COV2.S vaccination and SARS-CoV-2 variants. Background on the study: Dosing was one shot or two shots 56 days apart. Whole-study results and caveats: People given the vaccine had a wider spike-specific TCR breadth than placebo recipients did. Reportedly, after vaccination the spike-specific CD8+ and CD4+ T cell responses displayed substantial breadth.

The V gene's germline CDR1 is ENHRY and CDR2 SYGVKD. V gave up 6 bases and J gave up 4 bases; unmatched junction bases: 3. The CDR3 is 14 residues long. Treatment noted: approximately 18 received Ad26.COV2.S at low or high dose, single or two shots; about 5 received placebo; per-sample allocation not given. Each sample was drawn 63 days after the first injection (of vaccine or placebo). The table came from immunoSEQ multiplex PCR; TCRdb's copy has only in-frame clones and leaves some out. The sample lists some 340,000 clones; around 81% were seen once. This receptor was obtained from a person aged 18-60 years who received the Ad26.COV2.S COVID-19 vaccine or a placebo. Material: peripheral blood, obtained in a trial of Ad26.COV2.S vaccine versus placebo. The chain combines TRBV10-3 with TRBJ1-4, with 9 bases lining up with TRBD1. CDR3 nucleotides: TGTGCCATCAGAGGACAGGGGATTAATGAAAAACTGTTTTTT. It is translated as CAIRGQGINEKLFF.